The T cell receptor (beta chain) under discussion was sequenced for a study of T cell responses to AZD1222 COVID-19 vaccine. The study, taken as a whole, reports: Among those given AZD1222, only 6 or 7 were seropositive at baseline. White British people made up most donors, females outnumbered males, and clonal diversity was possibly underestimated. Distributed over spike, vaccine-associated CD4 TCRs predominated at 160-218 and 743-854. Two doses of AZD1222 preceded a rise in Spike-specific TCR breadth and depth.

Comment on this clone: The antigen remains undetermined.

V was pared by 5 bases and J by 8 bases, with 10 bases between. The CDR3 consists of 12 residues. Germline V gene lookup returns CDR1 SGHRS and CDR2 YFSETQ. Method: immunoSEQ multiplex PCR; TCRdb's copy keeps in-frame clones and lacks some. The sample records about 200,000 clones, roughly nine tenths being singletons. The source is an adult who received the AZD1222 COVID-19 vaccine. The material sequenced was peripheral blood, taken 28 days after the second AZD1222 dose. The V gene is TRBV5-1, the J gene TRBJ1-4, with D uncertain. The CDR3 here is CASSPDPEKLFF. The CDR3 bases are TGCGCCAGCAGTCCCGATCCGGAAAAACTGTTTTTT.